The rows below give T cell receptor beta chains drawn from one sample of a study of blood T cells in healthy people across ages. TCRdb reprocessed the 5' RACE reads via MiXCR and lists one record per CDR3 protein. The sample carries about 680,000 distinct CDR3 sequences, 49% recorded once. The source material was blood. The receptors shown here come from a woman aged 55-75 years in good health. Each CDR3 is given with its conserved first and last residue. The order of the fields is D gene, V gene, J gene, clone size, CDR3 DNA, CDR3 protein. D genes are given only for firm matches. Clone size appears in some rows only: once, few, many, or a class for an expanded clone.

NA	TRBV11-1	TRBJ2-7	NA	TGTGCCAGCAGCAGGACGTTAGTGGAGGACGAGCAGTACTTC	CASSRTLVEDEQYF
NA	TRBV2	TRBJ2-7	NA	TGTGCCAGCAGTGACCGAGCAGGGATTTACGAGCAGTACTTC	CASSDRAGIYEQYF
TRBD1	TRBV4-3	TRBJ1-1	NA	TGCGCCAGCAGCCAGGGACAGGGGCGGGAGACTGAAGCTTTCTTT	CASSQGQGRETEAFF
NA	TRBV29-1	TRBJ2-5	NA	TGCAGCGTTGTAGAGGGCAGAGAGACCCAGTACTTC	CSVVEGRETQYF
NA	TRBV6-1	TRBJ1-1	NA	TGTGCCAGCAGTGCCGACAGATACAACACTGAAGCTTTCTTT	CASSADRYNTEAFF
TRBD1	TRBV18	TRBJ2-1	NA	TGTGCCAGCTCACCACTTCCCGGACAGGGCCAGCAGTTCTTC	CASSPLPGQGQQFF
NA	TRBV7-9	TRBJ2-6	few	TGTGCCAGCAGCTTACCACAGGCCCAACTCTCTGGGGCCAACGTCCTGACTTTC	CASSLPQAQLSGANVLTF
NA	TRBV5-6	TRBJ2-5	NA	TGTGCCAGCAGCTTTGGACCAAGCGAAGAGACCCAGTACTTC	CASSFGPSEETQYF
TRBD1	TRBV29-1	TRBJ1-1	NA	TGCAGCGTTGACCAGGGGGCAGCTTTCTTT	CSVDQGAAFF
TRBD2	TRBV7-2	TRBJ2-7	NA	TGTGCCAGCAGCTTGGGACTAGCGGGAGCTTCCGAGCAGTACTTC	CASSLGLAGASEQYF
NA	TRBV5-1	TRBJ2-7	few	TGCGCCAGCAGTGTACCCTCGAGCTCCTACGAGCAGTACTTC	CASSVPSSSYEQYF
TRBD1	TRBV6-5	TRBJ2-7	few	TGTGCCAGCAGCCGGGGACAGCAAAAGCAGTACTTC	CASSRGQQKQYF
NA	TRBV9	TRBJ2-5	NA	TGTGCCAGCAGCGCCACGGCCGGGTCACAAGAGACCCAGTACTTC	CASSATAGSQETQYF
NA	TRBV3-1	TRBJ2-5	NA	TGTGCCAGCAGCCGACCAGAGGAGACCCAGTACTTC	CASSRPEETQYF
TRBD2	TRBV20-1	TRBJ2-5	few	TGCAGGCCAAGTGGACTAGCGGATTACCAAGAGACCCAGTACTTC	CRPSGLADYQETQYF
NA	TRBV15	TRBJ2-5	NA	TGTGCCACCAGCAGCAAGGGAGGATCGCAAGAGACCCAGTACTTC	CATSSKGGSQETQYF
NA	TRBV7-9	TRBJ2-7	few	TGTGCCAGCAGCACGGGGGCCTACGAGCAGTACTTC	CASSTGAYEQYF
NA	TRBV7-2	TRBJ1-2	few	TGTGCCAGCAGCCAAAGCCAGGGGAGGGATGGCTACACCTTC	CASSQSQGRDGYTF
TRBD1	TRBV4-3	TRBJ1-6	NA	TGCGCCAGCAGCCGCGCGACAGGGGGCTTAAATGGCTCACCCCTCCACTTT	CASSRATGGLNGSPLHF
NA	TRBV29-1	TRBJ1-1	few	TGCAGCGTTGGGGGCAGGCAGGACCTGAACACTGAAGCTTTCTTT	CSVGGRQDLNTEAFF
TRBD2	TRBV10-3	TRBJ2-1	NA	TGTGCCATCAAATCCTGGGGTAGCGGGCCATCCTCCTACAATGAGCAGTTCTTC	CAIKSWGSGPSSYNEQFF
NA	TRBV27	TRBJ2-5	few	TGTGCCAGCAGTTTAGCCTGGAGGGGGGCCGTAGAGACCCAGTACTTC	CASSLAWRGAVETQYF
TRBD2	TRBV6-1	TRBJ2-7	NA	TGTGCCAGCAGTGGCGGGACTAGCGGGGGGGCCGTCTACGAGCAGTACTTC	CASSGGTSGGAVYEQYF
NA	TRBV20-1	TRBJ2-2	NA	TGCAGTGCCACCGACACCGGGGAGCTGTTTTTT	CSATDTGELFF
TRBD2	TRBV7-2	TRBJ2-3	NA	TGTGCCAGCAGCTTAAGTTTGGTGGCGGGAGGGCTCACAGATACGCAGTATTTT	CASSLSLVAGGLTDTQYF
NA	TRBV12-3/TRBV12-4	TRBJ2-7	few	TGTGCCAGCAGTAAAACTGACCAAGGACTCTCCTACGAGCAGTACTTC	CASSKTDQGLSYEQYF
TRBD1	TRBV3-1	TRBJ1-5	NA	TGTGCCAGCAGCCCTAGGGACAGGGGGATAAATCAGCCCCAGCATTTT	CASSPRDRGINQPQHF
NA	TRBV25-1	TRBJ2-7	NA	TGTGCCAGCAGTGCCCAACTCTCTGCCTACGAGCAGTACTTC	CASSAQLSAYEQYF
NA	TRBV11-2	TRBJ2-7	NA	TGTGCCAGCAGCTCAGTGGCGCAGGGAGTCCAGCAGTACTTC	CASSSVAQGVQQYF
TRBD2	TRBV20-1	TRBJ2-1	NA	TGCAGTGCTAGAGGGACTAGCGGGAGAAACAATGAGCAGTTCTTC	CSARGTSGRNNEQFF
TRBD1	TRBV7-2	TRBJ1-5	NA	TGTGCCAGCAGCCCGCAAGACAGGGTGGAAACTCAGCCCCAGCATTTT	CASSPQDRVETQPQHF
NA	TRBV7-2	TRBJ2-3	few	TGTGCCAGCTCGGCCGGGACAGGGGGAGTTAGCGGGAGGGATACGCAGTATTTT	CASSAGTGGVSGRDTQYF